This entry concerns a single T cell receptor (beta chain). Antigen unknown. The entry originates in a study of cytomegalovirus exposure and HLA in healthy donors. The germline V gene has CDR1 SGDLS and CDR2 YYNGEE. The V gene end was trimmed by 3 bases and the J gene end by 2 bases; junction bases not matched to a gene: 4. The length of the CDR3 is 17 residues. This table comes from immunoSEQ multiplex PCR, and its TCRdb copy is limited to in-frame clones, with some not included. The sample shows roughly 190,000 clones, around 86% of them seen only once. Broader study findings: The authors listed about 170 TCR beta chains as cytomegalovirus-associated. Most TCR sequences proved rare, with some public TCRs found in many donors.

This TCR derives from a man aged 25 to 40 in good health and CMV-seropositive. This chain links TRBV9 with TRBJ2-2; the match to TRBD2 covers 13 bases. The specimen was PBMCs. In DNA, the CDR3 is TGTGCCAGCAGCGCGGGACTAGCGGGACTTAACACCGGGGAGCTGTTTTTT. It encodes CASSAGLAGLNTGELFF.